The 18 T cell receptor beta chains below were found in one sample sequenced in a study of chronic HIV infection and antiretroviral therapy. A single record per CDR3 protein comes from TCRdb applying MiXCR to the 5' RACE reads. This sample carries more than 40,000 distinct CDR3 sequences, about 20% of them seen once, and the ten largest clones take approximately 2.8%. Material: peripheral blood. The receptor source for this set is an adult who had HIV and had not received antiretroviral therapy, or was an uninfected healthy control (not recorded which).

This clonotype was detected only a few times. The genes are TRBV18 and TRBJ1-1; no definite D call. The germline V and J ends were trimmed by 2 bases and 2 bases, with 6 bases remaining between them. CDR1 is KGHSH, CDR2 LQKENI, per germline. The CDR3 runs to 13 residues. The CDR3: CASSPWVNTEAFF. CDR3 in DNA: TGTGCCAGCTCACCATGGGTTAACACTGAAGCTTTCTTT.

This clonotype has only a few counts. The chain links TRBV5-1 to TRBJ2-3, with 9 bases that match TRBD2. The J segment lost 1 base and the V segment lost 4 bases, leaving 16 bases of the junction unmatched. Germline lookup yields CDR1 SGHRS and CDR2 YFSETQ. The CDR3 extends over 19 amino acids. The CDR3 spells CASSPRGAGGILGTDTQYF. The DNA of the CDR3 is TGCGCCAGCAGCCCTCGCGGAGCGGGAGGTATTTTGGGCACAGATACGCAGTATTTT.

The chain joins TRBV7-3 to TRBJ2-3; tentatively, D is TRBD1 or TRBD2 (5 bases each). The length of the CDR3 is 15 residues. V lost 5 bases and J lost 0, with 12 bases in between. The germline V gene encodes CDR1 SGHTA and CDR2 FQGTGA. The CDR3 region is CASSEGRGSTDTQYF. DNA for the CDR3: TGTGCCAGCAGCGAGGGACGGGGAAGCACAGATACGCAGTATTTT.

CDR3 nucleotide sequence: TGCGCCAGCAATCCGGGACTAGCGGGAGGCACTGAGCAGTTCTTC. The encoded protein is CASNPGLAGGTEQFF. The genes are TRBV4-1 and TRBJ2-1; TRBD2 matches at 15 bases. The CDR3 runs 15 residues. Germline V lookup: CDR1 MGHRA, CDR2 YSYEKL. Trimming cost V 7 bases and J 9 bases; bases outside gene matches: 7.

This clonotype turned up a few times. The V call is TRBV5-1, the J call TRBJ2-7; the D is unclear. Trimming pared 1 base from V and 2 bases from J, leaving 16 bases between. CDR1 is SGHRS and CDR2 is YFSETQ in the germline V gene. The CDR3 contains 16 residues. The CDR3 DNA sequence: TGCGCCAGCAGCTTGCGGACCCGCGGATTCACCTACGAGCAGTACTTC. Encoded protein: CASSLRTRGFTYEQYF.

The sample holds a few counts of this clonotype. This chain uses TRBV10-3 with TRBJ2-1, with a possible D match to TRBD2 (5 bases). The CDR3 runs 14 residues. The V gene's germline CDR1 is ENHRY and CDR2 SYGVKD. Deletions cut 6 bases from V and 0 bases from J, with 9 bases between. The CDR3 nucleotides read TGTGCCATCAGGAGGGAGAGCTCCTACAATGAGCAGTTCTTC. Its protein is CAIRRESSYNEQFF.

The J gene is TRBJ1-5, the V gene TRBV20-1, with a possible D match to TRBD1 (6 bases). This CDR3 is built from 13 residues. V was trimmed by 6 bases and J by 3 bases, leaving 12 bases between them. Germline CDR1 is DFQATT and CDR2 is SNEGSKA (reference sequence). CDR3 nucleotides: TGCAGTGCAGAGACAGGACTCAATCAGCCCCAGCATTTT. This encodes CSAETGLNQPQHF.

The chain is built from TRBV12-3 or TRBV12-4 and TRBJ2-3, with 9 bases identical to TRBD1. Trimming at V came to 0 bases and at J to 2 bases, leaving 9 bases not matched to a gene. This CDR3 is built from 18 residues. CDR3 residues: CASSLASRWDRDTDTQYF. CDR3 nucleotides: TGTGCCAGCAGTTTAGCGAGTCGGTGGGACAGGGACACAGATACGCAGTATTTT.

V is TRBV6-1 and J is TRBJ1-6; the match to TRBD1 covers 7 bases. Germline V gene data show CDR1 as MNHNS and CDR2 as SASEGT. The CDR3 is made up of 13 amino acids. The V gene end was trimmed by 10 bases and the J gene end by 7 bases; junction bases not matched to a gene: 7. The CDR3 coding sequence is TGTGCCACCCACCGGGACAGAAATTCACCCCTCCACTTT. Its protein product is CATHRDRNSPLHF.

This clonotype turned up a few times. The rearrangement joins TRBV4-1 to TRBJ2-1; D possibly corresponds to TRBD2 (5 bases). CDR1 and CDR2 from the germline V gene are MGHRA and YSYEKL. CDR3 length: 15 residues. Between the trimmed V and J ends, which lost 1 base and 2 bases, there was a span of 9 bases. CDR3 loop: CASSQGPAAYNEQFF. CDR3 DNA: TGCGCCAGCAGCCAAGGACCAGCGGCCTACAATGAGCAGTTCTTC.

The V call is TRBV15, the J call TRBJ1-5, with TRBD1 matching 9 bases. Germline lookup yields CDR1 LNHNV and CDR2 YYDKDF (reference sequence). J was trimmed by 2 bases and V by 3 bases; bases with no gene match: 2. The CDR3 covers 15 residues. The CDR3 loop reads CATSSRTGGNQPQHF. For the CDR3, the DNA is TGTGCCACCAGCAGCCGGACAGGGGGCAATCAGCCCCAGCATTTT. Full variable domain (remainder filled in from reference TRBV15 and TRBJ1-5): DAMVIQNPRYQVTQFGKPVTLSCSQTLNHNVMYWYQQKSSQAPKLLFHYYDKDFNNEADTPDNFQSRRPNTSFCFLDIRSPGLGDTAMYLCATSSRTGGNQPQHFGDGTRLSIL.

The rearrangement links TRBV20-1 to TRBJ2-1; 12 bases are a match to TRBD2. Germline-derived CDR1 and CDR2 are DFQATT and SNEGSKA (reference sequence). This CDR3 contains 17 residues. J gave up 6 bases and V 0 bases, and 9 bases lay outside the gene matches. DNA of the CDR3: TGCAGTGCTAGAGATTTAGGTCTAGCGGGAGGGTCCAATGAGCAGTTCTTC. Its protein product is CSARDLGLAGGSNEQFF.

The chain is built from TRBV9 and TRBJ2-1; D unclear. Looked up from germline, CDR1 is SGDLS and CDR2 is YYNGEE. CDR3 size: 16 residues. V lost 0 bases and J lost 9, with 19 bases in between. In DNA, the CDR3 is TGTGCCAGCAGCGTAGCTGGGCAGGTCTCAGGCAGTGAGCAGTTCTTC. Translated: CASSVAGQVSGSEQFF.

This clonotype has just a few counts. This chain connects TRBV28 to TRBJ2-5; D unresolved. Trimming took 6 bases from V and 5 from J, leaving 10 bases between them. CDR1 is MDHEN, CDR2 SYDVKM, per germline. The CDR3 is 12 residues long. For the CDR3, the DNA is TGTGCCAGCAGCCAGGTTTCTGAGACCCAGTACTTC. It yields the protein CASSQVSETQYF.

This clonotype was picked up a small number of times. The chain joins TRBV10-3 to TRBJ2-5; no definite D call. The germline V gene has CDR1 ENHRY and CDR2 SYGVKD. The CDR3 length is 14 residues. Trimming shortened V by 0 bases and J by 5 bases, and 10 bases separated the two germline ends. The CDR3 loop reads CAISESQLGETQYF. CDR3 nucleotides: TGTGCCATCAGTGAGTCTCAGCTCGGCGAGACCCAGTACTTC.

This clonotype turned up a few times. The gene calls are TRBV20-1 and TRBJ1-6; D is undetermined. The CDR3 spans 15 residues. V gave up 6 bases and J gave up 10 bases, with 22 bases separating them. CDR1 and CDR2 (germline): DFQATT, SNEGSKA (reference sequence). The CDR3 DNA follows: TGCAGTGCCCGAGCGTTGGAAACCGATAGGTCACCCCTCCACTTT. Residues: CSARALETDRSPLHF.

This chain uses TRBV18 with TRBJ2-6; 9 bases are shared with TRBD1. J was trimmed by 2 bases and V by 3 bases; bases with no gene match: 2. CDR3 size: 16 residues. Germline V gene sequence: CDR1 KGHSH, CDR2 LQKENI. The CDR3: CASSPTGGAGANVLTF. Written as DNA, the CDR3 is TGTGCCAGCTCACCGACAGGGGGAGCTGGGGCCAACGTCCTGACTTTC. Using reference TRBV18 and TRBJ2-6 for the parts outside the CDR3, the full variable domain is NAGVMQNPRHLVRRRGQEARLRCSPMKGHSHVYWYRQLPEEGLKFMVYLQKENIIDESGMPKERFSAEFPKEGPSILRIQQVVRGDSAAYFCASSPTGGAGANVLTFGAGSRLTVL.

This chain links TRBV11-2 with TRBJ2-7; weak D call: TRBD2 (6 bases). V was trimmed by 5 bases and J by 0 bases, leaving 23 bases between them. This CDR3 has 18 residues. Germline CDR1 is SGHAT and CDR2 is FQNNGV. The CDR3 sequence is CASSHGGWERRNSYEQYF. Written as DNA, the CDR3 is TGTGCCAGCAGCCATGGGGGGTGGGAGCGGAGGAACTCCTACGAGCAGTACTTC.